This note documents a single TCR beta chain sequence. The length of the CDR3 is 15 residues. Between the trimmed V and J ends, which lost 4 bases and 1 base, there was a span of 13 bases. Germline CDR1 is LGHDT and CDR2 is YNNKEL (reference sequence). The data belong to a study of blood T cell repertoires in COVID-19. Study context: Both acute and convalescent COVID-19 samples were obtained from the United States, Italy and Spain. PBMCs, B-cell-depleted T cells, or T cells were the source of the cDNA or gDNA that made up the material.

Original analysis: It was from reference gene primer amplification that nucleated cell counts were estimated. Assay used: immunoSEQ multiplex PCR; TCRdb lists only in-frame clones, some missing. From that table come the V and J calls and clone size; the DNA was used to work out D and trimming. The sample yields 190,000 or so clones, around 80% seen once. Sequenced sample: peripheral blood. The TCR was taken from an elderly woman with active or convalescent COVID-19. V gene TRBV3-1 (or the pseudogene TRBV3-2) combines with J gene TRBJ1-1; TRBD1 might be the D (6 bases). The CDR3 DNA reads TGTGCCAGCAGCCCATACAGGACAGCGAACACTGAAGCTTTCTTT. It specifies CASSPYRTANTEAFF.